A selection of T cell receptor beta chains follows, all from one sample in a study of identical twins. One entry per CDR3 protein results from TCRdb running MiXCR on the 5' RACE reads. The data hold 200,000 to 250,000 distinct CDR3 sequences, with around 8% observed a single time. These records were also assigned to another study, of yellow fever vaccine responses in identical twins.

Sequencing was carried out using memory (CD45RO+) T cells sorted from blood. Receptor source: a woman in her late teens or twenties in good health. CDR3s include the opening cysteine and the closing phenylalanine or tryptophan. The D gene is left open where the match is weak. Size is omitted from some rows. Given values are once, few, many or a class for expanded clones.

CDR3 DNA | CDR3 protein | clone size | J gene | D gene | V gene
TGTGCCAGCAGCTTAGACAGTGCCTACAATGAGCAGTTCTTC | CASSLDSAYNEQFF | many | TRBJ2-1 | NA | TRBV11-1
TGTGCCAGCAGTTACTCGTTGGGGACGTACACTGAAGCTTTCTTT | CASSYSLGTYTEAFF | many | TRBJ1-1 | NA | TRBV6-2/TRBV6-3
TGTGCCAGCAGTACCCGGACGGGAACCTACGAGCAGTACTTC | CASSTRTGTYEQYF | many | TRBJ2-7 | NA | TRBV6-2/TRBV6-3
TGTGCCAGCTCGTTCGATTCAGGATCCGCCGGGGAGCTGTTTTTT | CASSFDSGSAGELFF | few | TRBJ2-2 | NA | TRBV18
TGTGCCAGCAGCTTAGGCGATTCAGGAATCCAAGAGACCCAGTACTTC | CASSLGDSGIQETQYF | many | TRBJ2-5 | NA | TRBV13
TGCGCCAGCAGCCAAGATATTCTAGCGGGATCCAACGAGCAGTACTTC | CASSQDILAGSNEQYF | many | TRBJ2-7 | TRBD2 | TRBV4-3
TGTGCCAGCAGCCAGATGGGAGGGAGGCACGAAAAACTGTTTTTT | CASSQMGGRHEKLFF | few | TRBJ1-4 | NA | TRBV6-1
TGCAGGGGAGGAAGCGAAGTGGCAGATACGCAGTATTTT | CRGGSEVADTQYF | NA | TRBJ2-3 | NA | TRBV20-1
TGCAGTGCTAGGCCGGAGAACACTGAAGCTTTCTTT | CSARPENTEAFF | many | TRBJ1-1 | NA | TRBV20-1
TGTGCCAGCAGCCCACGGACAGGGCTTGATACGCAGTATTTT | CASSPRTGLDTQYF | many | TRBJ2-3 | TRBD1 | TRBV5-5
TGTGCCAGCAGCGTAAATCCAACCGGGGAGCTGTTTTTT | CASSVNPTGELFF | NA | TRBJ2-2 | NA | TRBV9
TGTGCCAGCCGTGCAGCGGGGGGATCGAATGAGCAGTTCTTC | CASRAAGGSNEQFF | NA | TRBJ2-1 | TRBD2 | TRBV12-3/TRBV12-4
TGTGCCTGGAGTTACGAAAACGATCAGTTCTTC | CAWSYENDQFF | few | TRBJ2-1 | NA | TRBV30
TGTGCCAGCAGCCGGGACAACAAAAACATTCAGTACTTC | CASSRDNKNIQYF | few | TRBJ2-4 | NA | TRBV7-2
TGCGCCAGCACAGTAGCGGGGATTCAAGAGACCCAGTACTTC | CASTVAGIQETQYF | many | TRBJ2-5 | TRBD2 | TRBV5-1
TGTGCCAGCAGTGTGGCTGGGTTCGAGCAGTACTTC | CASSVAGFEQYF | NA | TRBJ2-7 | NA | TRBV25-1
TGTGCCAGCAATCCGGGAGGGTACCAAGAGACCCAGTACTTC | CASNPGGYQETQYF | NA | TRBJ2-5 | TRBD2 | TRBV27
TGTGCCAGCAATTTTTGGGGGACCGAATACGAGCAGTACTTC | CASNFWGTEYEQYF | many | TRBJ2-7 | NA | TRBV6-5
TGTGCCAGCAGCTTAGCCGGGGTATCTTTCTTT | CASSLAGVSFF | NA | TRBJ1-1 | NA | TRBV7-2
TGTGCCAGCAGACAGGGTTTGGGGGGCTACACCTTC | CASRQGLGGYTF | NA | TRBJ1-2 | NA | TRBV12-3/TRBV12-4
TGTGCCAGCAGACAAAGTGCAGGGCGGGTTGAAAAACTGTTTTTT | CASRQSAGRVEKLFF | NA | TRBJ1-4 | NA | TRBV12-3/TRBV12-4
TGCAGTGCTACCCCATCGGATGAGATCCAGTACTTC | CSATPSDEIQYF | once | TRBJ2-5 | NA | TRBV20-1
TGCAGTGCTAGCGGGAGCACCGGGGAGCTGTTTTTT | CSASGSTGELFF | NA | TRBJ2-2 | NA | TRBV20-1
TGCGCCAGCAGCCAAGGGTCGGGGACCTACGAGCAGTACTTC | CASSQGSGTYEQYF | few | TRBJ2-7 | NA | TRBV4-1
TGCAGCGCTCGAACAGGGGGCACCGGGGAGCTGTTTTTT | CSARTGGTGELFF | many | TRBJ2-2 | TRBD1 | TRBV29-1
TGTGCCAGCAGTGCCCGGGACAGGGTGAGGTCACCCCTCCACTTT | CASSARDRVRSPLHF | NA | TRBJ1-6 | TRBD1 | TRBV6-1
TGTGCCAGCAGCCCACCAGGACTACACAATGAGCAGTTCTTC | CASSPPGLHNEQFF | few | TRBJ2-1 | NA | TRBV7-2
TGCAGTGCTAGAGATCCGGCGACTAGCGCCTACGAGCAGTACTTC | CSARDPATSAYEQYF | few | TRBJ2-7 | TRBD2 | TRBV20-1
TGTGCCAGCTCCCAAAGGGAGGGGATCACCGGGGAGCTGTTTTTT | CASSQREGITGELFF | few | TRBJ2-2 | TRBD2 | TRBV3-1
TGTGCCAGCACCCCGGGGGGACAGGGCGTCAATGAGCAGTTCTTC | CASTPGGQGVNEQFF | many | TRBJ2-1 | TRBD1 | TRBV12-3/TRBV12-4
TGTGCCAGCAGCGTCAGCGGGAGGGGGGCCAATGAGCAGTTCTTC | CASSVSGRGANEQFF | few | TRBJ2-1 | TRBD2 | TRBV7-2
TGTGCCAGTAGTATTCGTGCGGACGACTCCTACAATGAGCAGTTCTTC | CASSIRADDSYNEQFF | NA | TRBJ2-1 | NA | TRBV19
TGTGCCACCAGCAGAGAGAGGGTGTACGAGCAGTACTTC | CATSRERVYEQYF | few | TRBJ2-7 | NA | TRBV15
TGTGCCAGCAGCCAGAAGGGACTAGCGGGAGAGACCCAGTACTTC | CASSQKGLAGETQYF | many | TRBJ2-5 | TRBD2 | TRBV14
TGCAGTGCTAGTGAGGGTTTCAGCGATGAGCAGTTCTTC | CSASEGFSDEQFF | many | TRBJ2-1 | NA | TRBV20-1
TGTGCCAGCAGTTTACGACAGGGGGCGGCCTCAGGCTACACCTTC | CASSLRQGAASGYTF | many | TRBJ1-2 | TRBD1 | TRBV12-3/TRBV12-4
TGCAGCGGTAGGACAGTAGCTGAAGCTTTCTTT | CSGRTVAEAFF | many | TRBJ1-1 | NA | TRBV29-1
TGTGCCAGCAGCCAAGATCAACTTCCCCGTAATGAGCAGTTCTTC | CASSQDQLPRNEQFF | few | TRBJ2-1 | NA | TRBV3-1
TGTGCCAGCAGCAAAGTCCCCACCGGGGAGCTGTTTTTT | CASSKVPTGELFF | few | TRBJ2-2 | NA | TRBV21-1
TGCAGTGCTAGACAGGGCCCCTACGAGCAGTACTTC | CSARQGPYEQYF | many | TRBJ2-7 | NA | TRBV20-1
TGTGCCAGCAGCTTCATCGGGGGGAGCCAAGAGACCCAGTACTTC | CASSFIGGSQETQYF | many | TRBJ2-5 | TRBD2 | TRBV9
TGTGCCAGCAGCCCAGGGACAGGGGGAATCAGCAATCAGCCCCAGCATTTT | CASSPGTGGISNQPQHF | many | TRBJ1-5 | TRBD1 | TRBV12-3/TRBV12-4
TGTGCCAGCAGCAAAAACCAGCGGGGGGTTCTATACAATGAGCAGTTCTTC | CASSKNQRGVLYNEQFF | many | TRBJ2-1 | NA | TRBV21-1
TGCAGTGCTAGAGTGGGTACAGGTACCCAGTACTTC | CSARVGTGTQYF | many | TRBJ2-5 | NA | TRBV20-1